Following are 9 T cell receptor beta chains from one sample sequenced in a study of cytomegalovirus exposure and HLA in healthy donors. The PCR had 60 Vbeta and 13 Jbeta primers. TCRdb's copy holds only in-frame clones and misses some; the assay was immunoSEQ multiplex PCR. The repertoire table contains 65,000 to 85,000 clones. The material sequenced was PBMCs. The receptor source for this set is a woman aged 30 to 39 in good health and CMV-seronegative.

The genes are TRBV28 and TRBJ1-1; perhaps TRBD1 as D (5 bases). Trimming removed 5 bases at V and 8 bases at J, with 12 bases between. This CDR3 contains 12 residues. CDR1 and CDR2 from the germline V gene are MDHEN and SYDVKM. The CDR3: CASSIEGREAFF. As DNA, the CDR3 is TGTGCCAGCAGTATCGAGGGGAGGGAAGCTTTCTTT. Combining the CDR3 with reference TRBV28 and TRBJ1-1 gives the whole variable domain DVKVTQSSRYLVKRTGEKVFLECVQDMDHENMFWYRQDPGLGLRLIYFSYDVKMKEKGDIPEGYSVSREKKERFSLILESASTNQTSMYLCASSIEGREAFFGQGTRLTVV.

The chain employs TRBV5-4 and TRBJ1-5; TRBD1 might be the D (5 bases). The V end was cut by 4 bases, the J end by 2 bases, with 16 bases between. CDR1 and CDR2 (germline): SGHNT, YYREEE (reference sequence). The CDR3 contains 16 residues. CDR3: CASSAGTPGGNQPQHF. The CDR3 region has the DNA TGTGCCAGCAGCGCCGGGACCCCGGGAGGCAATCAGCCCCAGCATTTT.

V and J are TRBV27 and TRBJ2-7, with 7 bases that match TRBD1. Unmatched junction bases numbered 13, after V lost 5 bases and J lost 3 bases. Germline CDR1 and CDR2: MNHEY and SMNVEV (reference sequence). The CDR3 sequence is 16 residues long. This CDR3 is CASSKRTGVKGYEQYF. The CDR3 bases are TGTGCCAGCAGTAAAAGGACAGGAGTTAAGGGCTACGAGCAGTACTTC.

This chain uses TRBV6-5 with TRBJ2-7; 9 bases line up with TRBD2. Germline V gene lookup returns CDR1 MNHEY and CDR2 SVGAGI. CDR3 size: 14 residues. The CDR3, as DNA: TGTGCAGCGAGCGGGGGGCCGACCTCCTACGAGCAGTACTTC. Translating it yields CAASGGPTSYEQYF.

This sequence joins TRBV7-2 and TRBJ1-3; 7 bases are shared with TRBD1. With 5 bases clipped from V and 0 bases from J, the junction kept 4 bases outside the gene matches. CDR3 length: 15 residues. Germline values: CDR1 SGHTA, CDR2 FQGNSA. Written as DNA, the CDR3 is TGTGCCAGCAGCCGGGACAGTGCCTCTGGAAACACCATATATTTT. Protein sequence: CASSRDSASGNTIYF.

The chain combines TRBV11-2 with TRBJ1-1, with 8 bases aligning to TRBD1. CDR3 length: 13 residues. V shed 4 bases, J shed 12 bases, and the junction held 10 bases outside the gene matches. The germline V gene has CDR1 SGHAT and CDR2 FQNNGV. The CDR3 reads CASSSLDRVVPFF. The CDR3 DNA reads as TGTGCCAGCAGCTCCCTGGACAGGGTAGTACCTTTCTTT.

In DNA form, the CDR3 reads TGTGCCAGCAGCGTAGGGGGGACTAGCGGCGAGCAGTACTTC. Its protein product is CASSVGGTSGEQYF. The V and J genes are TRBV9 and TRBJ2-7, with TRBD2 identical over 11 bases. With V trimmed by 0 bases and J by 6 bases, 2 bases remained unmatched. This CDR3 spans 14 amino acids. Germline CDR1 and CDR2: SGDLS and YYNGEE. The full variable domain, its missing parts supplied by reference TRBV9 and TRBJ2-7, is DSGVTQTPKHLITATGQRVTLRCSPRSGDLSVYWYQQSLDQGLQFLIQYYNGEERAKGNILERFSAQQFPDLHSELNLSSLELGDSALYFCASSVGGTSGEQYFGPGTRLTVT.

The chain links TRBV6-5 to TRBJ1-1; 7 nucleotides match TRBD1. Germline lookup yields CDR1 MNHEY and CDR2 SVGAGI. The J segment lost 0 bases and the V segment lost 6 bases, leaving 7 bases of the junction unmatched. This CDR3 is 15 amino acids long. The CDR3 coding sequence is TGTGCCAGCAGCAAACCGGGACAGATGAACACTGAAGCTTTCTTT. Encoded protein: CASSKPGQMNTEAFF.

The V call is TRBV9, the J call TRBJ1-2; the D is unclear. CDR3 length equals 14 residues. CDR1 SGDLS and CDR2 YYNGEE come from the germline V gene. V lost 4 bases to trimming and J lost 3 bases, with 13 bases between them. The CDR3 spells CASSPRTRDYGYTF. The CDR3 DNA reads TGTGCCAGCAGCCCTCGGACGAGGGACTATGGCTACACCTTC.